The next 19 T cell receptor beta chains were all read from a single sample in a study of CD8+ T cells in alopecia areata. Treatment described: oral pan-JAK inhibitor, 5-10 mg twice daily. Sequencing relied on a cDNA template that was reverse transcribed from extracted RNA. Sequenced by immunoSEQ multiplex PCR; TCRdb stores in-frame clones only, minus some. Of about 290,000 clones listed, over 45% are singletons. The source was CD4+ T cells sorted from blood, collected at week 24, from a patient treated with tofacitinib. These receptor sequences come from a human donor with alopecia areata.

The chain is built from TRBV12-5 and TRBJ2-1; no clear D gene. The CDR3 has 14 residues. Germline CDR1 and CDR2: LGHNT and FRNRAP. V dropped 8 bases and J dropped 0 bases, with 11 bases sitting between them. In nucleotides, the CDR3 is TGTGCTAGTTGCCAGCGACACTCCTACAATGAGCAGTTCTTC. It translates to CASCQRHSYNEQFF.

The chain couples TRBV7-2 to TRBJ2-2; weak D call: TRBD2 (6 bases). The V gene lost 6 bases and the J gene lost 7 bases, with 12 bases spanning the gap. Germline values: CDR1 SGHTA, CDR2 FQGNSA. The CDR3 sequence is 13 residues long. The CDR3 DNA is TGTGCCAGCAGGACTAGTCCTGGCGGGGAGCTGTTTTTT. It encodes CASRTSPGGELFF. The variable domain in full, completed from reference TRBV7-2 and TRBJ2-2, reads GAGVSQSPSNKVTEKGKDVELRCDPISGHTALYWYRQSLGQGLEFLIYFQGNSAPDKSGLPSDRFSAERTGGSVSTLTIQRTQQEDSAVYLCASRTSPGGELFFGEGSRLTVL.

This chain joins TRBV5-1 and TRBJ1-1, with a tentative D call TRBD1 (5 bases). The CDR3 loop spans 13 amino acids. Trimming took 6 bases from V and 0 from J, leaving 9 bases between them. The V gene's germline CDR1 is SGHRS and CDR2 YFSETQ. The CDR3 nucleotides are TGCGCCAGCAAGGAGACAGTGAACACTGAAGCTTTCTTT. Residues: CASKETVNTEAFF.

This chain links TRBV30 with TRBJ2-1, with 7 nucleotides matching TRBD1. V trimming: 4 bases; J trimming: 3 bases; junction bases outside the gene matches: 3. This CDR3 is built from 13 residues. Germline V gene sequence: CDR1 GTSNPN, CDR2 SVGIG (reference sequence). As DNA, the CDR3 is TGTGCCTGGAACAGGGGAGACTACAATGAGCAGTTCTTC. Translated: CAWNRGDYNEQFF.

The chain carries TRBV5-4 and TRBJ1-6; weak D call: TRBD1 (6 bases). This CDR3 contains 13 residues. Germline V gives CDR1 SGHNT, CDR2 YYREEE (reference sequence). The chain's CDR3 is CAVQGQIDSPLHF. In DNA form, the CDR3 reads TGTGCTGTTCAGGGGCAAATTGATTCACCCCTCCACTTT. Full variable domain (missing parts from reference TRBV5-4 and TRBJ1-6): ETGVTQSPTHLIKTRGQQVTLRCSSQSGHNTVSWYQQALGQGPQFIFQYYREEENGRGNFPPRFSGLQFPNYSSELNVNALELDDSALYLCAVQGQIDSPLHFGNGTRLTVT.

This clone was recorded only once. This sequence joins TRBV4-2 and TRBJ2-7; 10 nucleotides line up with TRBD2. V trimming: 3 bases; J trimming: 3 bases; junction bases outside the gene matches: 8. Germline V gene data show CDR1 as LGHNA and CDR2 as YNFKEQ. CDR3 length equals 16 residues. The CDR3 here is CASSQASTSGLYEQYF. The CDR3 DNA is TGTGCCAGCAGCCAGGCTTCGACTAGCGGGCTCTACGAGCAGTACTTC.

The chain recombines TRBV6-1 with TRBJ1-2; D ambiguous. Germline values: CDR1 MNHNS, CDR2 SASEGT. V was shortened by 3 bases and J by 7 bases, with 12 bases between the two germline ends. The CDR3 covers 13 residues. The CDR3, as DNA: TGTGCCAGCAGTGATGGGCCATTGAGTGGCTACACCTTC. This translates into CASSDGPLSGYTF.

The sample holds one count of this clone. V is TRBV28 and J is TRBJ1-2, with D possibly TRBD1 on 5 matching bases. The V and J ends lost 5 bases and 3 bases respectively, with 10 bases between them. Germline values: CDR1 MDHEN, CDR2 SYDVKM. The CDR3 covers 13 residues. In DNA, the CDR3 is TGTGCCAGCAGTCCCCCGGGGGACTATGGCTACACCTTC. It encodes CASSPPGDYGYTF.

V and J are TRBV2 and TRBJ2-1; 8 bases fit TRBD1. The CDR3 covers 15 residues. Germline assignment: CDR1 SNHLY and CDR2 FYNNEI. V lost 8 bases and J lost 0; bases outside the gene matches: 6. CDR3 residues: CASSDDRGSYNEQFF. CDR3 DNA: TGTGCCAGCTCGGATGACAGGGGCTCCTACAATGAGCAGTTCTTC.

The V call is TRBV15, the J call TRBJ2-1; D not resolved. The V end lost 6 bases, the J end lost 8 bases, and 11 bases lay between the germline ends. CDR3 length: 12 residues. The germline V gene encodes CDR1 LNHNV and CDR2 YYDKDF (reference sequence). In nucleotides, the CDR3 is TGTGCCACCAGTCTTCCCCGGGATGAGCAGTTCTTC. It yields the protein CATSLPRDEQFF.

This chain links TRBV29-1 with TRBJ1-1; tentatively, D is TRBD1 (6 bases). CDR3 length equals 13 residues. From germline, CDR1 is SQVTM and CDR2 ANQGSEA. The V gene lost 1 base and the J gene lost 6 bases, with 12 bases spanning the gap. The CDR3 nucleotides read TGCAGCGTTGAAGTGGGGGCCAGCTCTGAAGCTTTCTTT. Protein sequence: CSVEVGASSEAFF.

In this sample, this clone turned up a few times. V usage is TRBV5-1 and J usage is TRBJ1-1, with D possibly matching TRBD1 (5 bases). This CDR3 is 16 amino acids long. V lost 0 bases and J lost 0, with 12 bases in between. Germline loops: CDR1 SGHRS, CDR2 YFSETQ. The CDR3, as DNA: TGCGCCAGCAGCTTGGTTTGGGGCTCCATGAACACTGAAGCTTTCTTT. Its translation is CASSLVWGSMNTEAFF.

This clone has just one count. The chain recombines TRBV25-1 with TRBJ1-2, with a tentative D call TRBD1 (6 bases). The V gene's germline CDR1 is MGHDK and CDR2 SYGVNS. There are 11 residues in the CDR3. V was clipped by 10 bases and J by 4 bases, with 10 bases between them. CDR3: CATSDSYGYTF. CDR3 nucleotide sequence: TGTGCCACCTCGGACAGCTATGGCTACACCTTC.

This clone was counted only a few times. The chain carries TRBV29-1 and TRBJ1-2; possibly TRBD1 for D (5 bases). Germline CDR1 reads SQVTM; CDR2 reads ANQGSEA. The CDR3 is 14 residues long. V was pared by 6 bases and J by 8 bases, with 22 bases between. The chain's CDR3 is CSVILSTVVRGYTF. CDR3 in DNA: TGCAGCGTCATACTATCGACAGTAGTCCGGGGCTACACCTTC. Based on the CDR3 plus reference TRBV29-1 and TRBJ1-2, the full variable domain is SAVISQKPSRDICQRGTSLTIQCQVDSQVTMMFWYRQQPGQSLTLIATANQGSEATYESGFVIDKFPISRPNLTFSTLTVSNMSPEDSSIYLCSVILSTVVRGYTFGSGTRLTVV.

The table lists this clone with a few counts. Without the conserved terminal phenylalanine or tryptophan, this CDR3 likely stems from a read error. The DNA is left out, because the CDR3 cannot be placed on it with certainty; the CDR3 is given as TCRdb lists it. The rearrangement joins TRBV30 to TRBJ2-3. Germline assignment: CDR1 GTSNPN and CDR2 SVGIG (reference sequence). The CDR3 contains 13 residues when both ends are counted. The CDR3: CAWTGPSAGSGGV.

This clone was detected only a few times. The CDR3 DNA reads TGTGCCAGCAGCCCTGGGACAGGGGGCCCATACGAGCAGTACTTC. This encodes CASSPGTGGPYEQYF. V gene TRBV28 combines with J gene TRBJ2-7; 12 positions agree with TRBD1. CDR1 and CDR2 from the germline V gene are MDHEN and SYDVKM. The CDR3 consists of 15 residues. V lost 6 bases and J lost 4; bases outside the gene matches: 7.

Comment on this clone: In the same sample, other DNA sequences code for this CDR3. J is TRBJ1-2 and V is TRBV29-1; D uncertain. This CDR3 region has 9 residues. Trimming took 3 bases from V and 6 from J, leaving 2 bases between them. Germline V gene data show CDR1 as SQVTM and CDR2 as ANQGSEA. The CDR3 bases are TGCAGCGTTGAGGATGGCTACACCTTC. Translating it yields CSVEDGYTF.

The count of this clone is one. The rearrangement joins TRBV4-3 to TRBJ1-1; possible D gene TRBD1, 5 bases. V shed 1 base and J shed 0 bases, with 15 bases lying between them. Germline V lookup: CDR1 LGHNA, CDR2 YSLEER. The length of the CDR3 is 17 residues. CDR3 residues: CASSQGRRGGVNTEAFF. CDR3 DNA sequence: TGCGCCAGCAGCCAAGGCCGGCGGGGCGGCGTGAACACTGAAGCTTTCTTT.

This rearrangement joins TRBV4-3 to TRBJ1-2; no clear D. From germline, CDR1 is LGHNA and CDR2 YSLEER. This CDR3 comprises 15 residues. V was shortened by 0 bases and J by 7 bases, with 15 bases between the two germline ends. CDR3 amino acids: CASSQDYNKPSGYTF. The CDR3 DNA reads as TGCGCCAGCAGCCAAGATTACAACAAGCCGTCTGGCTACACCTTC.